Below, one T cell receptor (beta chain) is given with its context. Sequencing was performed with immunoSEQ multiplex PCR; in TCRdb, only in-frame clones are kept and a portion is missing. The table lists about 360,000 clones, around 87% of them singletons. These data come from a study of blood T cell repertoires in COVID-19. V was pared by 0 bases and J by 6 bases, with 13 bases between. This CDR3 is 15 amino acids long. Germline V gene sequence: CDR1 SGHKS, CDR2 YYEKEE (reference sequence). The chain links TRBV5-5 to TRBJ2-1, with no clear D. This sequence originates from a human donor in a cohort sampled during active COVID-19. The specimen was peripheral blood. In nucleotides, the CDR3 is TGTGCCAGCAGCTTGGAGGCTAGGAGCATCAATGAGCAGTTCTTC. This gives the protein CASSLEARSINEQFF.